The TCR beta chain described here comes from a study of OX40 agonist ivuxolimab in advanced cancers. For the study at large: Under the entry rules, prior anti-PD-1, anti-PD-L1 or anti-CTLA-4 therapy was allowed, and approximately 40% had some. Study-wide findings and caveats: At 0.1-3.0 mg/kg, partial responders had clonal expansion among the lowest observed. Also showing low normalized T-cell clonal expansion were some of the nonresponders.

Regarding this clone: Its specificity is unknown.

Clones were sequenced by immunoSEQ multiplex PCR, and TCRdb holds only the in-frame ones, with some missing. The sample yields fewer than 90,000 clones, around nine tenths seen once. V lost 8 bases and J 8 bases, leaving 12 bases between the germline ends. Germline V CDR1 and CDR2: LNHDA, SQIVND (reference sequence). This CDR3 spans 12 amino acids. The source material was CD4+ or CD8+ T cells sorted from blood, sampled in a trial of the OX40 agonist ivuxolimab. The receptor comes from an adult with an advanced solid tumor such as melanoma, head and neck, liver or kidney cancer. The chain is built from TRBV19 and TRBJ1-4, with TRBD1 as a possible D gene (5 bases). The CDR3 DNA sequence: TGTGCCAGTTCTCGACAGTGGGAAAAACTGTTTTTT. Encoded protein: CASSRQWEKLFF.